Given below is one T cell receptor beta chain in context. This sample is drawn from a study of blood T cell repertoires in COVID-19. As for the study in general: Whether acute or convalescent, the COVID-19 samples came from the United States, Italy and Spain.

Deletions cut 5 bases from V and 3 bases from J, with 8 bases between. The CDR3 contains 13 residues. Methods used by the authors: Nucleated cell number was recorded as an estimate derived from reference gene primer amplification. Assay: immunoSEQ multiplex PCR; the TCRdb copy retains only in-frame clones and omits some. The V and J calls and clone size were taken over from that table, and D and trimming were inferred from the DNA. The sample has about 170,000 clones, 65% to 90% seen once. Seattle patient enrollment occurred during active infection, with longitudinal follow-up thereafter. The rearrangement links TRBV12-3 or TRBV12-4 to TRBJ1-5, with a weak D call TRBD1 (5 bases). The sequence came from a woman aged 40 to 55 with COVID-19, enrolled during active disease. Sample: peripheral blood. CDR3 loop: CASSQGYNQPQHF. DNA for the CDR3: TGTGCCAGCAGTCAGGGTTACAATCAGCCCCAGCATTTT.